The T cell receptor beta chain described here comes from a study of T cells in Graves' hyperthyroidism and ophthalmopathy. The CDR3 sequence is 16 residues long. The V segment lost 7 bases and the J segment 4 bases; nucleotides outside the gene matches: 11. Germline V gene sequence: CDR1 MDHEN, CDR2 SYDVKM. RNA transcripts provided the source from which TCR beta CDR3 regions were amplified. First-round RT-PCR of the TCR CDR3 relied on the HTBI primer set. TCRdb itself ran the multiplex PCR reads through MiXCR, one entry per CDR3 protein. The sample has more than 600,000 distinct CDR3 sequences, around 17% seen once. Exclusion of a patient resulted from uncontrolled infection, other autoimmune disease, pregnancy or lactation. The diagnostic basis comprised clinical symptoms, serum thyroxine and TRAb, thyroid ultrasound and orbital computed tomography. This clonotype appeared many times.

The sequence came from a man younger than 35 with Graves' hyperthyroidism. The sequenced sample consisted of blood. V is TRBV28 and J is TRBJ1-5; 9 bases map to TRBD1. CDR3: CASTQQHRGRNQPQHF. The CDR3 region has the DNA TGTGCCAGCACCCAACAACACAGGGGGCGGAATCAGCCCCAGCATTTT.